The 26 T cell receptor beta chains in this list originate from one sample, sequenced in a study of vaccination and CD4 T cells after COVID-19. The Oncomine TCR Beta short-read assay sequenced DNA from cultured CD4+ T cells. TCRdb reprocessed the PCR reads via MiXCR and lists one record per CDR3 protein. Of 15,000 to 20,000 distinct CDR3 sequences in the sample, 26% were seen once. What these receptors recognize is not known. Treatment reported: approximately 11-day PBMC culture with coronavirus spike peptide pools or control peptides (ViraFEST assay). Material for sequencing was cultured CD4+ T cells from blood. These receptors all come from a human donor with COVID-19.

This clonotype was counted only a few times. This sequence joins TRBV20-1 and TRBJ2-2; no reliable D call. This CDR3 has 13 residues. In germline, CDR1 is DFQATT, CDR2 SNEGSKA (reference sequence). Trimming took 2 bases from V and 6 from J, leaving 10 bases between them. CDR3 bases: TGCAGTGCTAGACCAACAAACCCCGGGGAGCTGTTTTTT. Amino acids: CSARPTNPGELFF.

The chain recombines TRBV10-3 with TRBJ2-5, with 11 bases matching TRBD2. This CDR3 is built from 16 residues. V gave up 4 bases and J gave up 4 bases; unmatched junction bases: 8. Germline assignment: CDR1 ENHRY and CDR2 SYGVKD. For the CDR3, the DNA is TGTGCCATCAGTGCCAGGACTAGCGGGTTAATAGAGACCCAGTACTTC. Its translation: CAISARTSGLIETQYF.

V is TRBV28 and J is TRBJ1-2; D is uncertain. Trimming left V 3 bases short and J 4 bases short, with 12 bases between. CDR3 size: 14 residues. The V gene's germline CDR1 is MDHEN and CDR2 SYDVKM. CDR3 region: CASSLARLSYGYTF. In DNA form, the CDR3 reads TGTGCCAGCAGTTTGGCACGGCTAAGCTATGGCTACACCTTC.

The chain combines TRBV5-1 with TRBJ1-1; 10 bases agree with TRBD1. This CDR3 region has 18 residues. CDR1 SGHRS and CDR2 YFSETQ come from the germline V gene. The trim removed 0 bases at V and 2 bases at J, leaving 10 bases unmatched. The CDR3 region has the DNA TGCGCCAGCAGCTTGGATTACCGGACAGGGGGTTTAAACACTGAAGCTTTCTTT. Protein: CASSLDYRTGGLNTEAFF.

The CDR3 loop is CASSFRGSNTEAFF. Written as DNA, the CDR3 is TGTGCCAGCAGCTTTAGGGGCAGTAACACTGAAGCTTTCTTT. The V call is TRBV11-2, the J call TRBJ1-1; tentative D call: TRBD1 (5 bases). V was pared by 3 bases and J by 2 bases, with 10 bases between. Germline CDR1 is SGHAT and CDR2 is FQNNGV. This CDR3 is built from 14 residues.

The rearrangement uses TRBV30 and TRBJ1-3, with D unresolved. The CDR3 extends over 16 amino acids. V was pared by 3 bases and J by 0 bases, with 15 bases between. Germline CDR1 GTSNPN, CDR2 SVGIG (reference sequence). The CDR3, as DNA: TGTGCCTGGAGCCAGGTCTCGGGCGCCTCTGGAAACACCATATATTTT. Its protein product is CAWSQVSGASGNTIYF.

The chain carries TRBV27 and TRBJ2-1; either TRBD1 or TRBD2 may fit D (5 bases each). Deletions cut 5 bases from V and 11 bases from J, with 16 bases between. The CDR3 sequence is 13 residues long. The germline gives CDR1 MNHEY, CDR2 SMNVEV (reference sequence). The chain's CDR3 is CASSPNRDQKQFF. CDR3 nucleotides: TGTGCCAGCAGTCCTAACCGGGACCAAAAGCAGTTCTTC.

The chain is built from TRBV30 and TRBJ1-1; D is unresolved. The germline V gene encodes CDR1 GTSNPN and CDR2 SVGIG (reference sequence). The CDR3 loop spans 13 amino acids. V lost 0 bases to trimming and J lost 1 base, with 6 bases between them. The CDR3 DNA sequence: TGTGCCTGGAGTGTGGGCGGGAACACTGAAGCTTTCTTT. It translates to CAWSVGGNTEAFF.

The chain has TRBV1 and TRBJ2-2. TRBV1 is termed a pseudogene. This CDR3 has 15 residues. The CDR3 nucleotides read TGCACCAGCAGCCAGTCGGATTCGAACACCGGGGAGCTGTTTTTT. It translates to CTSSQSDSNTGELFF.

This clonotype occurred a few times. The rearrangement joins TRBV7-2 to TRBJ1-2; D not resolved. V shed 2 bases and J shed 4 bases, with 11 bases lying between them. Per germline, CDR1 SGHTA and CDR2 FQGNSA. This CDR3 region has 14 residues. CDR3 region: CASSLSTGTYGYTF. CDR3 sequence (DNA): TGTGCCAGCAGCTTATCCACCGGCACCTATGGCTACACCTTC.

This clonotype has only a few counts. The chain recombines TRBV6-2 or TRBV6-3 with TRBJ2-2; D remains unclear. The CDR3 is 15 residues long. The V end was cut by 2 bases, the J end by 7 bases, with 14 bases between. Germline CDR1 reads MNHEY; CDR2 reads SVGEGT. In DNA form, the CDR3 reads TGTGCCAGCAGTTACGGCGAAAATATCAGCGGGGAGCTGTTTTTT. Its translation: CASSYGENISGELFF.

This clonotype was observed a handful of times. The CDR3 loop reads CASSGASGGIGEQYF. CDR3 in DNA: TGTGCCAGCAGTGGGGCTAGCGGGGGGATCGGCGAGCAGTACTTC. This rearrangement joins TRBV2 to TRBJ2-7; 11 nucleotides match TRBD2. The CDR3 loop spans 15 amino acids. Germline assignment: CDR1 SNHLY and CDR2 FYNNEI. V shed 4 bases, J shed 6 bases, and the junction held 8 bases outside the gene matches.

The rearrangement links TRBV9 to TRBJ2-5; TRBD2 is a possible D gene (6 bases). Germline lookup yields CDR1 SGDLS and CDR2 YYNGEE. The V end was cut by 4 bases, the J end by 5 bases, with 9 bases between. The CDR3 is made up of 12 amino acids. CDR3 bases: TGTGCCAGCAGCCCTGGGAGGGAGACCCAGTACTTC. This encodes CASSPGRETQYF.

This clonotype was observed a handful of times. The genes are TRBV20-1 and TRBJ1-6, with 8 bases lining up with TRBD1. The CDR3 extends over 19 amino acids. J was trimmed by 0 bases and V by 3 bases; bases with no gene match: 13. Per germline, CDR1 DFQATT and CDR2 SNEGSKA (reference sequence). In nucleotides, the CDR3 is TGCAGTGCTAGGACCTCGGTGCAGGGGGCAAGCTCCTATAATTCACCCCTCCACTTT. Its translation: CSARTSVQGASSYNSPLHF.

Regarding this clonotype: This CDR3 fails to terminate in the conserved phenylalanine or tryptophan, so it likely reflects a read error. The gene calls are TRBV6-2 or TRBV6-3 and TRBJ2-5; a weak D match, TRBD2 (5 bases). This CDR3 spans 14 amino acids. Germline CDR1 and CDR2: MNHEY and SVGEGT. The V and J ends lost 5 bases and 5 bases respectively, with 15 bases between them. DNA for the CDR3: TGTGCCAGCAGTCCCGGACTGCTCCGGGAGACCCAGTACCTC. It is translated as CASSPGLLRETQYL.

The chain carries TRBV6-4 and TRBJ2-5, with 8 bases fitting TRBD2. CDR1 and CDR2 (germline): MRHNA, SNTAGT. The CDR3 extends over 16 amino acids. V was clipped by 0 bases and J by 5 bases; unmatched bases: 8. Here the CDR3 reads CASSDSIGGGMETQYF. The CDR3 nucleotides are TGTGCCAGCAGTGACTCGATCGGCGGGGGGATGGAGACCCAGTACTTC.

The table lists this clonotype with a few counts. This chain uses TRBV18 with TRBJ1-1, with D unclear. The CDR3 contains 13 residues. Trimming removed 2 bases at V and 8 bases at J, with 12 bases between. The germline gives CDR1 KGHSH, CDR2 LQKENI. The CDR3 DNA is TGTGCCAGCTCACCAAAGGGTAATGGGGAAGCTTTCTTT. Protein: CASSPKGNGEAFF.

This clonotype was seen a few times. This rearrangement joins TRBV7-2 to TRBJ2-5; 8 bases are shared with TRBD2. The junction had 11 bases not matched to a gene; V was cut back by 3 bases and J by 5 bases. The germline gives CDR1 SGHTA, CDR2 FQGNSA. The CDR3 has 16 amino acids. The CDR3 DNA is TGTGCCAGCAGCTTGATGAGTAGCGGGGTTGGGGAGACCCAGTACTTC. Protein product: CASSLMSSGVGETQYF.

The sample holds a few counts of this clonotype. J is TRBJ2-5 and V is TRBV19; possible D gene TRBD2, 6 bases. Germline V gives CDR1 LNHDA, CDR2 SQIVND (reference sequence). With 1 base removed from V and 1 base from J, the gap between germline ends came to 10 bases. CDR3 length: 15 residues. This chain's CDR3 is CASSIAGGSQETQYF. The CDR3 DNA follows: TGTGCCAGTAGTATAGCCGGGGGAAGCCAAGAGACCCAGTACTTC.

This chain uses TRBV11-1 with TRBJ2-3; TRBD1 matches 10 bases. Germline V lookup: CDR1 SGHAT, CDR2 FQDESV (reference sequence). This CDR3 is 15 amino acids long. V was clipped by 2 bases and J by 3 bases; unmatched bases: 2. CDR3 bases: TGTGCCAGCAGCTTATTGGACAGGGGGACAGATACGCAGTATTTT. It is translated as CASSLLDRGTDTQYF.

This clonotype was seen only a few times. The chain is built from TRBV20-1 and TRBJ1-1, with D hard to call. V was trimmed by 5 bases and J by 1 base, leaving 11 bases between them. Germline V lookup: CDR1 DFQATT, CDR2 SNEGSKA (reference sequence). The CDR3 sequence is 13 residues long. The CDR3 loop is CSAPSPKNTEAFF. The CDR3, as DNA: TGCAGTGCTCCTTCTCCAAAGAACACTGAAGCTTTCTTT.

This rearrangement joins TRBV6-1 to TRBJ1-1, with 7 positions matching TRBD1. Germline loops: CDR1 MNHNS, CDR2 SASEGT. The trim removed 2 bases at V and 12 bases at J, leaving 3 bases unmatched. The CDR3 consists of 11 residues. CDR3 in DNA: TGTGCCAGCAGTGAAAGACAGGGTTCTTTCTTT. As protein: CASSERQGSFF.

The V gene is TRBV5-1, the J gene TRBJ1-6, with 10 bases lining up with TRBD1. The CDR3 extends over 17 amino acids. Germline CDR1 is SGHRS and CDR2 is YFSETQ. With V trimmed by 0 bases and J by 5 bases, 5 bases remained unmatched. This CDR3 is CASSLGGTGVNNSPLHF. The CDR3 DNA follows: TGCGCCAGCAGCTTGGGGGGGACAGGGGTAAATAATTCACCCCTCCACTTT.

The chain employs TRBV2 and TRBJ1-5; D unresolved. The CDR3 sequence is 14 residues long. Trimming left V 6 bases short and J 0 bases short, with 9 bases between. Germline values: CDR1 SNHLY, CDR2 FYNNEI. CDR3 in DNA: TGTGCCAGCAGGCCCACCTATAGCAATCAGCCCCAGCATTTT. Translation: CASRPTYSNQPQHF.

The chain joins TRBV6-2 or TRBV6-3 to TRBJ1-2, with D unclear. This CDR3 spans 13 amino acids. Trimming left V 5 bases short and J 4 bases short, with 11 bases between. Germline lookup yields CDR1 MNHEY and CDR2 SVGEGT. The CDR3 sequence: CASSRAAPYGYTF. In DNA form, the CDR3 reads TGTGCCAGCAGTCGAGCAGCTCCCTATGGCTACACCTTC.

This clonotype occurred a few times. CDR3 in DNA: TGTGCCAGCAGTCTAGGGGGGGCCCGGAACTACAATGAGCAGTTCTTC. It specifies CASSLGGARNYNEQFF. The chain employs TRBV28 and TRBJ2-1; D possibly corresponds to TRBD2 (7 bases). V lost 5 bases and J lost 3, with 17 bases in between. The CDR3 length is 16 residues. Germline lookup yields CDR1 MDHEN and CDR2 SYDVKM.